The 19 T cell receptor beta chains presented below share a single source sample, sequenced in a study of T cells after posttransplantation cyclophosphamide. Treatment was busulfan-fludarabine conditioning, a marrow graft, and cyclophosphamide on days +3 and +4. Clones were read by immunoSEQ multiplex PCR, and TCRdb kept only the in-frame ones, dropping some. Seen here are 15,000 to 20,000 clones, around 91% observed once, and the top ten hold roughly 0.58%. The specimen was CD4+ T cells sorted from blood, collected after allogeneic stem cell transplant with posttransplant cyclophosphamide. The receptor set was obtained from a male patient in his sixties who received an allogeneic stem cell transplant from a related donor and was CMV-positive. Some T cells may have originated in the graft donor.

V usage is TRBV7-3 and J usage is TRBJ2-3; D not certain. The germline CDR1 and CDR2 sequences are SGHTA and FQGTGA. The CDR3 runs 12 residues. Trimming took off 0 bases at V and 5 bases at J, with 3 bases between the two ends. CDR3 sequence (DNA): TGTGCCAGCAGCTTAACTCAAGATACGCAGTATTTT. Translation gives CASSLTQDTQYF.

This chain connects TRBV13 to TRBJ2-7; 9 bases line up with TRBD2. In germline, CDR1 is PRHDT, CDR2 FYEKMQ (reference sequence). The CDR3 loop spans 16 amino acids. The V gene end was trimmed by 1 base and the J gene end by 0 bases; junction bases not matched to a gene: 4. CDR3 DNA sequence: TGTGCCAGCAGCTTAGAGCCTAGCGGGAACTCCTACGAGCAGTACTTC. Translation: CASSLEPSGNSYEQYF. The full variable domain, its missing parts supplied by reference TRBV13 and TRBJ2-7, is AAGVIQSPRHLIKEKRETATLKCYPIPRHDTVYWYQQGPGQDPQFLISFYEKMQSDKGSIPDRFSAQQFSDYHSELNMSSLELGDSALYFCASSLEPSGNSYEQYFGPGTRLTVT.

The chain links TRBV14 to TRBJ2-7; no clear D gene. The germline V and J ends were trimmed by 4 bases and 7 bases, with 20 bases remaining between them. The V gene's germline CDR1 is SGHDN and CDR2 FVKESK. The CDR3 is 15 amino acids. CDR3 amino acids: CASSPFTLSTMEQYF. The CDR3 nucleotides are TGTGCCAGCAGCCCTTTTACCCTATCTACGATGGAGCAGTACTTC.

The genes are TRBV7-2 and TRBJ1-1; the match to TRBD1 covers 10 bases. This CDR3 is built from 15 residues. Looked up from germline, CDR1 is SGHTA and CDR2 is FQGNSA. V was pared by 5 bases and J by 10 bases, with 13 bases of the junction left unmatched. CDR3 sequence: CASSDSGTGVLGAFF. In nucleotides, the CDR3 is TGTGCCAGCAGCGATTCAGGGACAGGGGTTTTGGGAGCTTTCTTT.

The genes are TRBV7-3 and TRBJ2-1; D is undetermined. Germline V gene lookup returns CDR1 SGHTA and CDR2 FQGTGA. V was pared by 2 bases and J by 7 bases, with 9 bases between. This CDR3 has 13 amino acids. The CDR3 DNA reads TGTGCCAGCAGCTTAGGTCAAGCTAATGAGCAGTTCTTC. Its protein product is CASSLGQANEQFF. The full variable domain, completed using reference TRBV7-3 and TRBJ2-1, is GAGVSQTPSNKVTEKGKYVELRCDPISGHTALYWYRQSLGQGPEFLIYFQGTGAADDSGLPNDRFFAVRPEGSVSTLKIQRTERGDSAVYLCASSLGQANEQFFGPGTRLTVL.

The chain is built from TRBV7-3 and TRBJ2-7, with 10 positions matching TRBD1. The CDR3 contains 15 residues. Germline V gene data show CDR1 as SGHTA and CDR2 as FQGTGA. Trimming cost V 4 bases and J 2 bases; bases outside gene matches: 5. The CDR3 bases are TGTGCCAGCAGCTCCACCGGGACAGGGGCCTACGAGCAGTACTTC. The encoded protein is CASSSTGTGAYEQYF.

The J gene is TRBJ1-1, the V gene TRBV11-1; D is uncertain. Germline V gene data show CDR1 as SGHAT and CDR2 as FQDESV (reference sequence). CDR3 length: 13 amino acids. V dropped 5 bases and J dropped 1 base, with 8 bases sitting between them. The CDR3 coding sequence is TGTGCCAGCAGCCCGAACGGGAACACTGAAGCTTTCTTT. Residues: CASSPNGNTEAFF.

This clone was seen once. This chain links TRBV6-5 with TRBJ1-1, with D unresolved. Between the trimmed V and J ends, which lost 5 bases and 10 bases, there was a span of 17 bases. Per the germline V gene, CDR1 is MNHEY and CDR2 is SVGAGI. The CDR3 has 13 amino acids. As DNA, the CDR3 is TGTGCCAGCAGTCCCCCGGGAGGGCGGGCAGCTTTCTTT. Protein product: CASSPPGGRAAFF.

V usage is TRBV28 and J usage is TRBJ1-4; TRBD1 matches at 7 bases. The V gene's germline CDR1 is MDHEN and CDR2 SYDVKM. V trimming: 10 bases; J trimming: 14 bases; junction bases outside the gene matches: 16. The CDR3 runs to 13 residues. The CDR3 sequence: CATSGGRHIGLFF. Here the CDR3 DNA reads TGTGCCACCTCAGGGGGACGGCACATAGGTCTGTTTTTT.

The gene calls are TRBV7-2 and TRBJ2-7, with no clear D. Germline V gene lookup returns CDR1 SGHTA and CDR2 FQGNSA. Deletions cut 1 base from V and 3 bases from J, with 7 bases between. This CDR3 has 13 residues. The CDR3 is CASSLGNFYEQYF. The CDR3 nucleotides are TGTGCCAGCAGCTTAGGTAATTTCTACGAGCAGTACTTC.

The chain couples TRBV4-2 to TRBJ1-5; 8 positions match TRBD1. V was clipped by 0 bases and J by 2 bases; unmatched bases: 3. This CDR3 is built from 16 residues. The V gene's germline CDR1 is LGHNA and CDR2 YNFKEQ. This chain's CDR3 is CASSQDADRGNQPQHF. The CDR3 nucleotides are TGTGCCAGCAGCCAAGATGCGGACAGGGGCAATCAGCCCCAGCATTTT.

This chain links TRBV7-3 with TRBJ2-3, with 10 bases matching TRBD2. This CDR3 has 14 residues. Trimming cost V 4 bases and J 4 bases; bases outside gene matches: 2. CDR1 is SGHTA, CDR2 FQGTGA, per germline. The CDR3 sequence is CASSSGTSADTQYF. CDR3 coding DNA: TGTGCCAGCAGCTCTGGGACTAGCGCAGATACGCAGTATTTT.

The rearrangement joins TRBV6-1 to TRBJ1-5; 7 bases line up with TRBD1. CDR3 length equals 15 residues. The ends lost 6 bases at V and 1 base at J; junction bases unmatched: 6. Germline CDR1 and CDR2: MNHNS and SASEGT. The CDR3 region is CASREGAGSNQPQHF. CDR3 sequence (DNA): TGTGCCAGCAGGGAGGGGGCAGGGAGCAATCAGCCCCAGCATTTT.

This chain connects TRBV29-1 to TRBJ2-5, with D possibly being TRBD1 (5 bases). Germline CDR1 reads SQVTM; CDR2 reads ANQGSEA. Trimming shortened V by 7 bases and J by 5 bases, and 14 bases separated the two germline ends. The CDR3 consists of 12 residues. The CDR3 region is CSARALGETQYF. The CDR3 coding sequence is TGCAGCGCCAGGGCTCTTGGGGAGACCCAGTACTTC.

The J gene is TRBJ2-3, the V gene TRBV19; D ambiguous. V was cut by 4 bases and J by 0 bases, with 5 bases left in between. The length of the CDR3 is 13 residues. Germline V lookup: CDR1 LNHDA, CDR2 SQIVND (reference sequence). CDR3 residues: CASSSGSTDTQYF. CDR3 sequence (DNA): TGTGCCAGTAGTAGCGGAAGCACAGATACGCAGTATTTT.

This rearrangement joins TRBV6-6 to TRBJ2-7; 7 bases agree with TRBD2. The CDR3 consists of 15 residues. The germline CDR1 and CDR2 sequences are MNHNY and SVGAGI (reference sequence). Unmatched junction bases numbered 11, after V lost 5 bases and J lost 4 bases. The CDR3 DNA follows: TGTGCCAGCAGTGGCCGACGGGGCGGGGGATACGAGCAGTACTTC. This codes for CASSGRRGGGYEQYF.

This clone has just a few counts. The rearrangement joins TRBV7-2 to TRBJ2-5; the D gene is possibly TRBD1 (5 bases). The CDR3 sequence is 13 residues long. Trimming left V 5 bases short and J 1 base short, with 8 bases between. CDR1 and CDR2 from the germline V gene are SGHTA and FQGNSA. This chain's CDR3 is CASSRGFQETQYF. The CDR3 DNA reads TGTGCCAGCAGCAGGGGTTTCCAAGAGACCCAGTACTTC.

The CDR3 reads CASRKTDGTDTQYF. The DNA for the CDR3 is TGTGCCAGCAGAAAAACTGACGGGACAGATACGCAGTATTTT. The rearrangement joins TRBV6-6 to TRBJ2-3; D is uncertain. This CDR3 contains 14 residues. Trimming shortened V by 6 bases and J by 3 bases, and 13 bases separated the two germline ends. Per the germline V gene, CDR1 is MNHNY and CDR2 is SVGAGI (reference sequence).

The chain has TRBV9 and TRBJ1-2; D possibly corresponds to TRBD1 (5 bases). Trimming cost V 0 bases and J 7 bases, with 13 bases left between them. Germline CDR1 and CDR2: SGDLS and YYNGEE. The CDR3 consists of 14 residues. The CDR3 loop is CASSVASRRGGYTF. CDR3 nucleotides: TGTGCCAGCAGCGTAGCCTCCAGGAGGGGTGGCTACACCTTC.